These 24 T cell receptor beta chains were all obtained from the same sample, sequenced in a study of CD8 T cells in ankylosing spondylitis. TCRdb used MiXCR to reprocess the 5' RACE reads, holding one entry per CDR3 protein. Here the sample spans roughly 240,000 distinct CDR3 sequences, 30% to 35% being singletons. Sequenced material: blood, either unsorted or a sorted T cell fraction (not recorded which). The receptors stem from a male donor with ankylosing spondylitis or in good health (not recorded which).

The CDR3 protein is CASSYGWGNQPQHF. Here the CDR3 DNA reads TGTGCCAGCAGCTATGGTTGGGGCAATCAGCCCCAGCATTTT. J is TRBJ1-5 and V is TRBV5-5; D remains ambiguous. The ends were cut back, 3 bases at V and 2 bases at J, with 9 bases in the middle. The CDR3 has 14 residues. Germline loops: CDR1 SGHKS, CDR2 YYEKEE (reference sequence).

The chain recombines TRBV12-3 or TRBV12-4 with TRBJ2-3; a possible D gene is TRBD2 (6 bases). The V gene lost 6 bases and the J gene lost 2 bases, with 21 bases spanning the gap. The CDR3 runs 17 residues. The CDR3 bases are TGTGCCAGCAGCCGCGGGACCGCGATTGATAACACAGATACGCAGTATTTT. Its translation: CASSRGTAIDNTDTQYF.

This CDR3 reads CAISELPLGVNTEAFF. The CDR3 coding sequence is TGTGCCATCAGTGAGCTACCGTTGGGGGTGAACACTGAAGCTTTCTTT. The J gene is TRBJ1-1, the V gene TRBV10-3, with D maybe TRBD1 (5 bases). The CDR3 consists of 16 residues. The V end lost 2 bases, the J end lost 0 bases, and 13 bases lay between the germline ends. CDR1 and CDR2 (germline): ENHRY, SYGVKD.

The rearrangement links TRBV10-3 to TRBJ2-7; no clear D gene. V was trimmed by 0 bases and J by 2 bases, leaving 8 bases between them. The CDR3 extends over 14 amino acids. Germline V lookup: CDR1 ENHRY, CDR2 SYGVKD. The CDR3 loop reads CAISESVLAYEQYF. The CDR3 DNA follows: TGTGCCATCAGTGAGTCAGTCCTTGCCTACGAGCAGTACTTC.

This clonotype has a handful of counts. V and J are TRBV9 and TRBJ2-3; possibly TRBD1 for D (5 bases). Germline CDR1 reads SGDLS; CDR2 reads YYNGEE. This CDR3 is built from 14 residues. V lost 3 bases and J 5 bases, leaving 13 bases between the germline ends. The CDR3 sequence: CASSGIGAGDTQYF. In DNA, the CDR3 is TGTGCCAGCAGCGGCATAGGGGCTGGAGATACGCAGTATTTT.

This rearrangement joins TRBV9 to TRBJ2-1; possibly TRBD2 for D (6 bases). This CDR3 comprises 13 residues. The V end lost 7 bases, the J end lost 5 bases, and 13 bases lay between the germline ends. CDR1 is SGDLS and CDR2 is YYNGEE in the germline V gene. The CDR3 is CASGRGTHNEQFF. CDR3 nucleotide sequence: TGTGCCAGCGGGCGGGGAACCCACAATGAGCAGTTCTTC.

This rearrangement joins TRBV3-1 to TRBJ1-2; D not resolved. The germline CDR1 and CDR2 sequences are LGHDT and YNNKEL (reference sequence). Trimming took 4 bases from V and 8 from J, leaving 17 bases between them. This CDR3 has 14 amino acids. The CDR3 loop is CASSPQTDSGGYTF. In DNA form, the CDR3 reads TGTGCCAGCAGCCCGCAGACGGACTCGGGGGGCTACACCTTC.

This clonotype was picked up one time. The rearrangement links TRBV7-8 to TRBJ2-3; D ambiguous. The V and J ends lost 5 bases and 5 bases respectively, with 11 bases between them. The CDR3 totals 13 residues. Germline V gene data show CDR1 as SGHVS and CDR2 as FQNEAQ. The CDR3 is CASSLPPGDTQYF. The CDR3 DNA reads TGTGCCAGCAGCCTCCCCCCGGGAGATACGCAGTATTTT.

The V gene is TRBV12-3 or TRBV12-4, the J gene TRBJ1-3; D is unresolved. V was clipped by 6 bases and J by 2 bases, with 14 bases between them. This CDR3 has 15 residues. The CDR3 reads CASRGRRGPGNTIYF. In DNA form, the CDR3 reads TGTGCCAGCAGAGGACGGCGAGGCCCTGGAAACACCATATATTTT.

V usage is TRBV6-1 and J usage is TRBJ2-3; the D call may be TRBD1 or TRBD2 (6 bases each). The V gene lost 7 bases and the J gene lost 1 base, with 18 bases spanning the gap. Germline CDR1 reads MNHNS; CDR2 reads SASEGT. This CDR3 spans 16 amino acids. CDR3 region: CASTNLRGAGTDTQYF. The CDR3 bases are TGTGCCAGCACTAACCTTAGGGGGGCGGGCACAGATACGCAGTATTTT.

The rearrangement links TRBV10-3 to TRBJ2-1; 9 nucleotides match TRBD2. The CDR3 covers 14 residues. With V trimmed by 10 bases and J by 8 bases, 12 bases remained unmatched. Germline V gene data show CDR1 as ENHRY and CDR2 as SYGVKD. DNA for the CDR3: TGTGCCACCTCTCCACAGCGGGGGGTTGATGAGCAGTTCTTC. The encoded protein is CATSPQRGVDEQFF.

This clonotype has just a few counts. The V call is TRBV12-3 or TRBV12-4, the J call TRBJ2-7; 9 bases line up with TRBD1. With V trimmed by 6 bases and J by 2 bases, 5 bases remained unmatched. CDR3 length: 14 residues. CDR3 DNA sequence: TGTGCCAGCAGCATCGGGACAGGGCCCTACGAGCAGTACTTC. This sequence encodes CASSIGTGPYEQYF.

This sequence joins TRBV29-1 and TRBJ1-2, with 8 bases identical to TRBD1. Germline V gene lookup returns CDR1 SQVTM and CDR2 ANQGSEA. The junction had 18 bases not matched to a gene; V was cut back by 7 bases and J by 14 bases. The CDR3 has 13 amino acids. The DNA for the CDR3 is TGCAGCGCCGAACCCGGACAGGGAGGAGGTGGGACCTTC. It codes for CSAEPGQGGGGTF. Complete variable domain (other parts from reference TRBV29-1 and TRBJ1-2): SAVISQKPSRDICQRGTSLTIQCQVDSQVTMMFWYRQQPGQSLTLIATANQGSEATYESGFVIDKFPISRPNLTFSTLTVSNMSPEDSSIYLCSAEPGQGGGGTFGSGTRLTVV.

By share of the sample, this clonotype is medium-sized. The rearrangement joins TRBV9 to TRBJ2-3; no firm D call. Between the trimmed V and J ends, which lost 3 bases and 1 base, there was a span of 9 bases. There are 14 residues in the CDR3. Per the germline V gene, CDR1 is SGDLS and CDR2 is YYNGEE. The CDR3, as DNA: TGTGCCAGCAGCGACACGGTGGGCACAGATACGCAGTATTTT. Translation: CASSDTVGTDTQYF.

This clonotype was counted many times. The genes are TRBV20-1 and TRBJ2-2; 8 bases are shared with TRBD1. The germline V gene has CDR1 DFQATT and CDR2 SNEGSKA (reference sequence). The CDR3 is made up of 14 amino acids. The junction had 2 bases not matched to a gene; V was cut back by 3 bases and J by 2 bases. CDR3 coding DNA: TGCAGTGCTAGGGGGACAGGAAACACCGGGGAGCTGTTTTTT. This sequence encodes CSARGTGNTGELFF.

This chain links TRBV10-3 with TRBJ2-3; 7 bases line up with TRBD2. The CDR3 extends over 17 amino acids. Germline V gives CDR1 ENHRY, CDR2 SYGVKD. V lost 1 base and J lost 0; bases outside the gene matches: 7. Here the CDR3 DNA reads TGTGCCATCAGTGAGTTGGGGCTAGCGGAGAGCACAGATACGCAGTATTTT. Encoded protein: CAISELGLAESTDTQYF.

In this sample, this clonotype turned up a few times. This chain links TRBV5-1 with TRBJ2-6; D is unresolved. This CDR3 has 15 residues. Per the germline V gene, CDR1 is SGHRS and CDR2 is YFSETQ. V lost 0 bases, J lost 0 bases, and 4 bases lay in between. DNA of the CDR3: TGCGCCAGCAGCTTGGATGCCTCTGGGGCCAACGTCCTGACTTTC. It yields the protein CASSLDASGANVLTF.

This chain joins TRBV20-1 and TRBJ2-7, with D hard to call. Germline assignment: CDR1 DFQATT and CDR2 SNEGSKA (reference sequence). The CDR3 consists of 13 residues. Between the trimmed V and J ends, which lost 1 base and 2 bases, there was a span of 9 bases. The CDR3 nucleotides are TGCAGTGCTAGAGTTCCTGGCCCCTACGAGCAGTACTTC. It is translated as CSARVPGPYEQYF.

The chain recombines TRBV4-2 with TRBJ2-6; 7 bases are a match to TRBD1. The germline CDR1 and CDR2 sequences are LGHNA and YNFKEQ. The CDR3 runs to 18 residues. Trimming cost V 3 bases and J 1 base; bases outside gene matches: 9. The CDR3, as DNA: TGTGCCAGCAGCCAGACCCCCACAGGGGTATCTGGGGCCAACGTCCTGACTTTC. Translating it yields CASSQTPTGVSGANVLTF.

The V gene is TRBV3-1, the J gene TRBJ1-2; the match to TRBD1 covers 7 bases. Germline CDR1 and CDR2: LGHDT and YNNKEL (reference sequence). The CDR3 extends over 14 amino acids. The V and J ends lost 1 base and 3 bases, in that order; junction bases with no gene match: 2. CDR3 nucleotide sequence: TGTGCCAGCAGCCAAGGAGGGACAGACTATGGCTACACCTTC. Translated: CASSQGGTDYGYTF.

This chain uses TRBV20-1 with TRBJ1-3, with 9 bases fitting TRBD1. The V segment lost 0 bases and the J segment 1 base; nucleotides outside the gene matches: 4. The germline CDR1 and CDR2 sequences are DFQATT and SNEGSKA (reference sequence). The CDR3 consists of 16 residues. CDR3 coding DNA: TGCAGTGCTAGAGATGGGGACAGGGAGTCTGGAAACACCATATATTTT. It translates to CSARDGDRESGNTIYF.

V usage is TRBV10-3 and J usage is TRBJ2-1; 7 nucleotides align to TRBD2. The V gene end was trimmed by 2 bases and the J gene end by 5 bases; junction bases not matched to a gene: 3. The CDR3 runs to 14 residues. Germline V CDR1 and CDR2: ENHRY, SYGVKD. The CDR3 reads CAISEAGTNNEQFF. CDR3 in DNA: TGTGCCATCAGTGAGGCCGGGACTAACAATGAGCAGTTCTTC.

This clonotype was picked up a small number of times. V gene TRBV27 combines with J gene TRBJ1-5, with 12 bases matching TRBD1. CDR3 length: 15 amino acids. The germline V gene encodes CDR1 MNHEY and CDR2 SMNVEV (reference sequence). The V and J ends lost 4 bases and 5 bases, in that order; junction bases with no gene match: 3. The CDR3 sequence: CASSSGTGGHQPQHF. In DNA, the CDR3 is TGTGCCAGCAGTTCCGGGACAGGGGGCCATCAGCCCCAGCATTTT.

The table lists this clonotype with a few counts. The chain links TRBV20-1 to TRBJ2-7, with D perhaps given as TRBD1 or TRBD2 (5 bases each). V lost 1 base, J lost 3 bases, and 13 bases lay in between. Germline loops: CDR1 DFQATT, CDR2 SNEGSKA (reference sequence). The CDR3 runs to 14 residues. This CDR3 reads CSARGTGPNYEQYF. DNA for the CDR3: TGCAGTGCTAGAGGGACGGGGCCGAACTACGAGCAGTACTTC.